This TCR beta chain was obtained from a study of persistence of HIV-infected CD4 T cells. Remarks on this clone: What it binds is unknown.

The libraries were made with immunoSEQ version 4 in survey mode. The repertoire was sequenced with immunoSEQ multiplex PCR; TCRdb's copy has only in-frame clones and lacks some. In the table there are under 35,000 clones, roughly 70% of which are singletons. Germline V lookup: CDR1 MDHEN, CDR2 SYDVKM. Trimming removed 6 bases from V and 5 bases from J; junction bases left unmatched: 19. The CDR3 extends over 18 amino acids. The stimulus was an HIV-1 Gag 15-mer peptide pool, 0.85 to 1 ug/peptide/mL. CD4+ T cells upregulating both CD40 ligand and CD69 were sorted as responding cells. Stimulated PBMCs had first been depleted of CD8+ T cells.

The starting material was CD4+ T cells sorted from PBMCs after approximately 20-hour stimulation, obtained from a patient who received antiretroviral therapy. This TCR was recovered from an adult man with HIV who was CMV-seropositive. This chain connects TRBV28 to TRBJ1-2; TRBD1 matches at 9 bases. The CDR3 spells CASRGPGQGNPSGYGYTF. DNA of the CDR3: TGTGCCAGCAGAGGCCCGGGACAGGGAAATCCGTCGGGGTATGGCTACACCTTC.